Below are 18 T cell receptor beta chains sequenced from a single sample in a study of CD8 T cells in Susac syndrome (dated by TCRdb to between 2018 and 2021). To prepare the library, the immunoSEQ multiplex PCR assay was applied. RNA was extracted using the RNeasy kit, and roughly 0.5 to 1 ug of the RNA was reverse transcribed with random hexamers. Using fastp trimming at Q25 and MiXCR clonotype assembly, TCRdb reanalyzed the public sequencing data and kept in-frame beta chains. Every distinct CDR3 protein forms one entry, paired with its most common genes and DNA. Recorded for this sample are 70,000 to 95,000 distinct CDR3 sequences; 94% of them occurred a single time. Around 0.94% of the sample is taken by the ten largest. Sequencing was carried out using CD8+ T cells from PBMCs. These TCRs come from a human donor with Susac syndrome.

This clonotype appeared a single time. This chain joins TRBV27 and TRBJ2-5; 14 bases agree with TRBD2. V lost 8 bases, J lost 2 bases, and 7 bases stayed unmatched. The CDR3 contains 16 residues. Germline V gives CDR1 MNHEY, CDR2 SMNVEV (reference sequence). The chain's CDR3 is CASVGLAGGLQETQYF. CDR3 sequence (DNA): TGTGCCAGCGTTGGACTAGCGGGGGGTCTACAAGAGACCCAGTACTTC.

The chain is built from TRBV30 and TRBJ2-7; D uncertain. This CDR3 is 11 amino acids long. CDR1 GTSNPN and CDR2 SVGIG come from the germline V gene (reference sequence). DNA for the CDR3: TGTAGTACCGCGAGCTCCTACGAGCAGTACTTC. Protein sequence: CSTASSYEQYF.

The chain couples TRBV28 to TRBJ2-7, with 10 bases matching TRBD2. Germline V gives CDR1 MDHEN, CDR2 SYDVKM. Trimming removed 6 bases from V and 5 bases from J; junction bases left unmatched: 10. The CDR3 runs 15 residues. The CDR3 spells CASRPLAGASHEQYF. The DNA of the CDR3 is TGTGCCAGCAGACCCCTAGCGGGAGCGTCCCACGAGCAGTACTTC.

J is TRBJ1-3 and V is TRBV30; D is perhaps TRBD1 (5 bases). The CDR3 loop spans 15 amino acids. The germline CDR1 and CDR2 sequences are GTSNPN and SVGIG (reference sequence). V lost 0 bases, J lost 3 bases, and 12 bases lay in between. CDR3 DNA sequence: TGTGCCTGGAGTGTAACCAGGGCGCTTGGAAACACCATATATTTT. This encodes CAWSVTRALGNTIYF.

The CDR3 nucleotides are TGCGCCAGCAGCCAAGTGCCTCTAGCGGGAGGGACAGATAGCACAGATACGCAGTATTTT. Encoded protein: CASSQVPLAGGTDSTDTQYF. This rearrangement joins TRBV4-3 to TRBJ2-3, with 12 bases that match TRBD2. CDR1 and CDR2 from the germline V gene are LGHNA and YSLEER. J gave up 0 bases and V 1 base, and 11 bases lay outside the gene matches. The CDR3 covers 20 residues.

CDR3 DNA: TGCAGCGTTGAAGATCTATGGGCTAGCGGGGGGATAAAGACCCAGTACTTC. This sequence encodes CSVEDLWASGGIKTQYF. The chain links TRBV29-1 to TRBJ2-5, with TRBD2 matching over 11 bases. The CDR3 extends over 17 amino acids. V lost 0 bases, J lost 6 bases, and 12 bases stayed unmatched. Germline V gene data show CDR1 as SQVTM and CDR2 as ANQGSEA.

The CDR3 region is CSVEVFLGREQYF. The CDR3 region has the DNA TGCAGCGTTGAAGTATTTCTGGGGAGGGAGCAGTACTTC. This chain connects TRBV29-1 to TRBJ2-7; maybe TRBD2 (6 bases). The CDR3 extends over 13 amino acids. CDR1 and CDR2 from the germline V gene are SQVTM and ANQGSEA. Trimming left V 1 base short and J 7 bases short, with 14 bases between.

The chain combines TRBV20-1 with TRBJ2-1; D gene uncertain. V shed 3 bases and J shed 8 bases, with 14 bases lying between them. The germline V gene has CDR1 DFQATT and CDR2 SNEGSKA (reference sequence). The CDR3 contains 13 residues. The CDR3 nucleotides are TGCAGTGCTAGTTTCTCGATGAACGATGAGCAGTTCTTC. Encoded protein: CSASFSMNDEQFF.

The CDR3 region is CASSLGQGLHSYEQYF. The CDR3 DNA sequence: TGTGCCAGCAGCTTAGGACAGGGGTTGCACTCCTACGAGCAGTACTTC. The chain recombines TRBV5-6 with TRBJ2-7, with 9 nucleotides matching TRBD1. V dropped 2 bases and J dropped 0; count of bases not matched to a gene: 6. Germline V CDR1 and CDR2: SGHDT, YYEEEE. This CDR3 has 16 amino acids.

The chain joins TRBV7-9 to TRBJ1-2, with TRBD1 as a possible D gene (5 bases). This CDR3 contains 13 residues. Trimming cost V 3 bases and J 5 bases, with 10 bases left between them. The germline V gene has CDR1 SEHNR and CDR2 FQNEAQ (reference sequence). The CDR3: CASSFGDSYGYTF. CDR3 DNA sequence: TGTGCCAGCAGCTTCGGGGACTCGTATGGCTACACCTTC. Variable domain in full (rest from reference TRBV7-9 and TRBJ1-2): DTGVSQNPRHKITKRGQNVTFRCDPISEHNRLYWYRQTLGQGPEFLTYFQNEAQLEKSRLLSDRFSAERPKGSFSTLEIQRTEQGDSAMYLCASSFGDSYGYTFGSGTRLTVV.

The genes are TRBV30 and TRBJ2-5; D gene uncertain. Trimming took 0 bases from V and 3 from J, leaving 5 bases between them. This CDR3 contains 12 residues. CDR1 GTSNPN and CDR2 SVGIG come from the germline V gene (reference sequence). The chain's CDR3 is CAWSVREETQYF. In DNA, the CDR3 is TGTGCCTGGAGTGTACGGGAAGAGACCCAGTACTTC.

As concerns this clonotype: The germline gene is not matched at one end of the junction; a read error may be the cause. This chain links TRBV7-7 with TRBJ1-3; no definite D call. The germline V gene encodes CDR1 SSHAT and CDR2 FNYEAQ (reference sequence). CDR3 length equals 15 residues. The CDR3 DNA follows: TGTGCTAGCAGCCCAGGCGAGCCGGCTGGAAACACCATATATTTT. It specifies CASSPGEPAGNTIYF.

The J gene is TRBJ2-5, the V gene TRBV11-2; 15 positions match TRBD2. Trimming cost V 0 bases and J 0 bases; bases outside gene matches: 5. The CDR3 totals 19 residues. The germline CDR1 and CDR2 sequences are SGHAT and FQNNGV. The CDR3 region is CASSLDDGLAGGYQETQYF. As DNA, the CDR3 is TGTGCCAGCAGCTTAGATGACGGACTAGCGGGAGGGTACCAAGAGACCCAGTACTTC.

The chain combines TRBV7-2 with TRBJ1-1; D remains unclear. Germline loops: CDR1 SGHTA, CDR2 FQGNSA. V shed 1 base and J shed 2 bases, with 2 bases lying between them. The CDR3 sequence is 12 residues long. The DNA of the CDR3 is TGTGCCAGCAGCTTAGATAACACTGAAGCTTTCTTT. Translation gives CASSLDNTEAFF.

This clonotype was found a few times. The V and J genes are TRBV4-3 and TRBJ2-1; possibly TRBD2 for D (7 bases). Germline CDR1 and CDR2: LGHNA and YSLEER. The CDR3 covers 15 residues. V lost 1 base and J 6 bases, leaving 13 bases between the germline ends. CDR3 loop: CASSQGEGDLNEQFF. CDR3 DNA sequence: TGCGCCAGCAGCCAAGGGGAGGGGGACCTCAATGAGCAGTTCTTC.

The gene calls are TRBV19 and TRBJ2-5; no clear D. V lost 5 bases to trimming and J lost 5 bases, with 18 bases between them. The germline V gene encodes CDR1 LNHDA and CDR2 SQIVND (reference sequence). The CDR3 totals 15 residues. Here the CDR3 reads CASSPDQGTVETQYF. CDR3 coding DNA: TGTGCCAGTAGTCCTGACCAAGGAACAGTTGAGACCCAGTACTTC.

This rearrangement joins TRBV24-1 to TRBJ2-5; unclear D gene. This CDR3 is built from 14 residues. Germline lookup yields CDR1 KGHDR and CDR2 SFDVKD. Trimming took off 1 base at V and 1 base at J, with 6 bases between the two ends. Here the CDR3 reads CATSDFNSQETQYF. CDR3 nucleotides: TGTGCCACCAGTGATTTTAACAGCCAAGAGACCCAGTACTTC.

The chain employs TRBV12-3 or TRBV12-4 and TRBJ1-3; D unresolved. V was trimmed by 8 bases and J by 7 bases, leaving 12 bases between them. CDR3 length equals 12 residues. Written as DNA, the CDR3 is TGTGCCAGCTATCTAAGTGGCAACACCATATATTTT. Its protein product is CASYLSGNTIYF.